The 16 T cell receptor beta chains below were found in one sample sequenced in a study of Ad26.COV2.S vaccination and SARS-CoV-2 variants. The repertoire was sequenced with immunoSEQ multiplex PCR; TCRdb's copy has only in-frame clones and lacks some. The sample comprises 350,000 to 450,000 clones, 80% to 90% of which are singletons, and roughly 3.1% rests with the top ten. Treatment meaning: some 19 received Ad26.COV2.S at low or high dose, single or two shots; 5 received placebo; per-sample allocation not given. Samples came from day 63 after the first vaccine or placebo injection. The input for sequencing was peripheral blood, taken in a trial of Ad26.COV2.S vaccine versus placebo. The receptors were gathered from a person between 18 and 65 years old who received the Ad26.COV2.S COVID-19 vaccine or a placebo.

V usage is TRBV4-3 and J usage is TRBJ2-3; D tentatively fits TRBD1 or TRBD2 (7 bases each). This CDR3 contains 16 residues. The germline CDR1 and CDR2 sequences are LGHNA and YSLEER. V was cut by 2 bases and J by 4 bases, with 16 bases left in between. The CDR3 nucleotides are TGCGCCAGCAGCCAATTCGCCCAGGGGGGGGCAGATACGCAGTATTTT. Its translation is CASSQFAQGGADTQYF.

The chain employs TRBV6-5 and TRBJ1-2; D gene ambiguous. Germline CDR1 is MNHEY and CDR2 is SVGAGI. This CDR3 comprises 14 residues. Deletions cut 6 bases from V and 5 bases from J, with 16 bases between. Here the CDR3 DNA reads TGTGCCAGCAGATCCGGGCAGCACTCTTATGGCTACACCTTC. Translated: CASRSGQHSYGYTF.

This chain links TRBV6-5 with TRBJ1-6; maybe TRBD1 (6 bases). Germline V gives CDR1 MNHEY, CDR2 SVGAGI. This CDR3 region has 16 residues. With 0 bases removed from V and 3 bases from J, the gap between germline ends came to 9 bases. This CDR3 reads CASSYSRGGYNSPLHF. The CDR3, as DNA: TGTGCCAGCAGTTACTCGAGAGGGGGCTATAATTCACCCCTCCACTTT.

Points on this clone: The same CDR3 is also encoded by other DNA sequences in this sample. As DNA, the CDR3 is TGTGCCAGCAGCTTGGGGGGACGGGAGACCCAGTACTTC. Its translation is CASSLGGRETQYF. The chain recombines TRBV5-5 with TRBJ2-5; D possibly matches TRBD1 or TRBD2 (5 bases each). Germline CDR1 SGHKS, CDR2 YYEKEE (reference sequence). V lost 0 bases and J 5 bases, leaving 8 bases between the germline ends. This CDR3 spans 13 amino acids. The complete variable domain, with remaining parts taken from reference TRBV5-5 and TRBJ2-5, reads DAGVTQSPTHLIKTRGQQVTLRCSPISGHKSVSWYQQVLGQGPQFIFQYYEKEERGRGNFPDRFSARQFPNYSSELNVNALLLGDSALYLCASSLGGRETQYFGPGTRLLVL.

V is TRBV7-2 and J is TRBJ2-5; TRBD2 is a possible D gene (5 bases). The V gene lost 5 bases and the J gene lost 9 bases, with 13 bases spanning the gap. The CDR3 is made up of 12 amino acids. Germline V gene data show CDR1 as SGHTA and CDR2 as FQGNSA. The CDR3 DNA follows: TGTGCCAGCAGCCCCTCGGGGTGGGCCCAGTACTTC. The encoded protein is CASSPSGWAQYF.

This chain joins TRBV28 and TRBJ2-1; D may be TRBD1 (5 bases). The V end was cut by 3 bases, the J end by 6 bases, with 15 bases between. The CDR3 consists of 15 residues. Germline loops: CDR1 MDHEN, CDR2 SYDVKM. Written as DNA, the CDR3 is TGTGCCAGCAGTTTTTCAGGGTGGTCCGGCAATGAGCAGTTCTTC. It specifies CASSFSGWSGNEQFF.

The chain uses TRBV28 and TRBJ2-5, with D unresolved. Germline values: CDR1 MDHEN, CDR2 SYDVKM. V was cut by 1 base and J by 3 bases, with 6 bases left in between. This CDR3 is built from 13 residues. The DNA of the CDR3 is TGTGCCAGCAGTTTATCTGCAAAAGAGACCCAGTACTTC. Protein sequence: CASSLSAKETQYF.

This clone is a singleton in its sample. The chain recombines TRBV9 with TRBJ2-7; TRBD1 aligns across 8 bases. The CDR3 consists of 14 residues. CDR1 and CDR2 (germline): SGDLS, YYNGEE. Trimming took 3 bases from V and 7 from J; bases not matched to a gene: 9. The CDR3 sequence is CASSGQGIGGEQYF. The CDR3 nucleotides are TGTGCCAGCAGCGGACAGGGGATCGGGGGTGAGCAGTACTTC.

The genes are TRBV6-5 and TRBJ2-1; 11 positions match TRBD2. The V and J ends lost 4 bases and 8 bases, in that order; junction bases with no gene match: 4. The germline gives CDR1 MNHEY, CDR2 SVGAGI. The CDR3 runs to 14 residues. CDR3 sequence reads: CASSLASGRHEQFF. CDR3 DNA: TGTGCCAGCAGTTTGGCTAGCGGGAGGCATGAGCAGTTCTTC.

The chain is built from TRBV27 and TRBJ2-7; D gene ambiguous. The ends were cut back, 3 bases at V and 3 bases at J, with 12 bases in the middle. CDR1 MNHEY and CDR2 SMNVEV come from the germline V gene (reference sequence). CDR3 length: 14 amino acids. CDR3 nucleotides: TGTGCCAGCAGTTTGTCGGGCAGTTACTACGAGCAGTACTTC. Its protein product is CASSLSGSYYEQYF.

CDR3 bases: TGTGCCAGCAGCTTGGCGGCTGGGGCTCCACCCCTCCACTTT. The encoded protein is CASSLAAGAPPLHF. This chain connects TRBV5-6 to TRBJ1-6; D possibly corresponds to TRBD1 (5 bases). Per germline, CDR1 SGHDT and CDR2 YYEEEE. V lost 0 bases, J lost 11 bases, and 12 bases lay in between. This CDR3 has 14 residues.

This clone was detected only a few times. Other DNA variants within this sample encode the same CDR3. The chain joins TRBV27 to TRBJ1-4; tentatively, D is TRBD1 (5 bases). There are 12 residues in the CDR3. V dropped 5 bases and J dropped 6 bases, with 7 bases sitting between them. Germline lookup yields CDR1 MNHEY and CDR2 SMNVEV (reference sequence). The CDR3 spells CASSRRDEKLFF. The CDR3 nucleotides are TGTGCCAGCAGTCGCAGGGATGAAAAACTGTTTTTT.

V and J are TRBV10-1 and TRBJ2-5; 8 bases agree with TRBD1. V was pared by 2 bases and J by 4 bases, with 0 bases of the junction left unmatched. The CDR3 runs 13 residues. Germline-derived CDR1 and CDR2 are WNHNN and SYGVQD (reference sequence). The CDR3 coding sequence is TGCGCCAGCAGTGAGGGACAGGGAGAGACCCAGTACTTC. Protein product: CASSEGQGETQYF.

The gene calls are TRBV15 and TRBJ1-1; D call uncertain. CDR1 and CDR2 from the germline V gene are LNHNV and YYDKDF (reference sequence). The CDR3 has 15 amino acids. The V and J ends lost 5 bases and 5 bases respectively, with 18 bases between them. The CDR3 DNA reads as TGTGCCACCAGCCTAAGGACGCCCCAGGTTACTGAAGCTTTCTTT. Residues: CATSLRTPQVTEAFF.

Concerning this clone itself: One end of the junction fails to match germline, which may point to a read error. The chain joins TRBV29-1 to TRBJ2-1; D uncertain. The germline CDR1 and CDR2 sequences are SQVTM and ANQGSEA. The CDR3 is made up of 10 amino acids. CDR3 protein: CSVVLSRALF. The CDR3 DNA sequence: TGCAGCGTTGTTCTGTCCCGCGCCCTCTTC.

The chain has TRBV11-2 and TRBJ2-2; 8 nucleotides align to TRBD2. Germline trimming cut 4 bases from V and 3 bases from J; bases unmatched to any gene: 7. Germline V lookup: CDR1 SGHAT, CDR2 FQNNGV. This CDR3 region has 16 residues. The CDR3 sequence is CASSSMGLVDTGELFF. CDR3 nucleotides: TGTGCCAGCAGCTCGATGGGACTAGTGGACACCGGGGAGCTGTTTTTT.